The entry below gives a single T cell receptor beta chain sequence along with its context. This clonotype was seen many times. Its antigen specificity is not known. Base qualities are not recorded, but no much larger clone differs from it by a single base. This record comes from a study of T cells after yellow fever vaccination (dated by TCRdb to between 2019 and 2020). Study-wide context: The SMART-Seq v4 Ultra Low Input RNA kit was used to prepare libraries from fractions with low cell numbers. Two healthy male donors, one aged 18 to 30 and one aged 30 to 40 years, were included in the cohort. Blood samples were taken at several timepoints before and after primary and secondary immunization, and bulk PBMC replicates and cell subsets were isolated. To follow T-cell clones before and after primary and booster YFV17D yellow fever vaccination, bulk TCR alpha and beta repertoires were sequenced over time. Study-wide conclusions, independent of this receptor: Because only two donors were included in the study, the extent to which the findings can be generalized is limited. Compared with the primary T-cell response, the secondary T-cell response was faster but weaker, reaching its peak on day 5 rather than on day 15. Computational filtering was needed because FACS-sorted repertoires could contain abundant contaminating clonotypes from the bulk population. Most clones expanded after primary vaccination were re-detected after the booster (96% of CD4 and approximately 85% of CD8), suggesting broad memory maintenance. A small share of clonotypes was detected in both CD4 and CD8 compartments, with the overlap likely arising from convergent recombination.

TCR cDNA was synthesized by 5'RACE template switching, through which a universal primer site and unique molecular identifiers were introduced. cDNA synthesis was primed from both the TCR alpha and TCR beta constant segments. Library amplification involved two PCR steps, and the second step added sample barcodes and sequencing adapters. Sequencing of the libraries was done on either Illumina HiSeq 2500 (2x100 bp) or NovaSeq (2x150 bp). As for the authors' bioinformatics: Reads were demultiplexed and collapsed into UMI consensus sequences with MIGEC, and V(D)J alignment was performed with MiXCR. Clonotypes responding to the vaccine were identified with edgeR on replicate PBMC samples, with the criteria of FDR below 0.01 and a log2 fold change above 5 up to day 15. Each bulk clonotype received a CD4 or CD8 identity based on whether the sequenced CD4 or CD8 repertoire contained that clonotype at higher abundance. The public reads were run again by TCRdb, first through fastp at Q25 and then through MiXCR, and only productive beta chains were kept. Every entry covers one CDR3 protein and lists the most common genes and DNA from its rows. The V and J calls were determined by TCRdb, not by the authors. For this sample the table gives 450,000 to 550,000 distinct CDR3 sequences, of which about a fifth were detected only once. The ten largest clones represent roughly 16% of the sample.

This specimen's treatment or condition label, per the study, means: live attenuated yellow fever vaccine strain. At each blood-draw timepoint, two biological replicates of bulk PBMCs were collected. A standard Ficoll-Paque protocol was used to isolate PBMCs from peripheral blood. TriZol was used to extract RNA from bulk PBMCs, CD4 and CD8 fractions, and dextramer-positive and dextramer-negative fractions. As encoded in the germline V gene (reference sequence), CDR1 is SGHNT while CDR2 is YYREEE. From the cysteine through the phenylalanine, the CDR3 covers 14 amino acids. This entry keeps only the CDR3 DNA: 42 bases, framed from base 1. V was cut back by 0 bases and J by 4 bases, leaving a gap of 10 bases between them.

The TCR originated in a young man who received the YFV17D yellow fever vaccine. The specimen was PBMCs, collected about 21 days after the first yellow fever vaccination. The sequence is built from TRBV5-4 and TRBJ2-5; the best D guess is TRBD2, with 6 bases matching. The DNA sequence is given as TGTGCCAGCAGCTTGGGATTAGCGGCAGAGACCCAGTACTTC. Its translation reads: CASSLGLAAETQYF.